Listed below are T cell receptor beta chains from one sample, sequenced in a study of regulatory T cells in long-lasting Graves disease. MiXCR, applied by TCRdb to the multiplex PCR reads, yields one record per CDR3 protein. The top ten clones hold about 12% of a sample with approximately 440,000 distinct CDR3 sequences, around 15% of them seen once. These data were also reused for a study on T cells in Graves' hyperthyroidism and ophthalmopathy.

Specimen: peripheral blood mononuclear cells (PBMCs), collected at new diagnosis, from a patient treated with antithyroid drugs. The source is a man aged 35 to 55 with Graves disease. The CDR3 runs from the conserved cysteine through the conserved F or W. Fields, in order: V gene, D gene, J gene, clone size, CDR3 length, CDR3 DNA, CDR3 protein. A D gene is named only where the DNA matches it firmly. Part of the rows lack a size; the others show once, few, many or a class for expanded clones.

TRBV20-1	-	TRBJ2-5	many	14	TGCAGTGCCCCCGGAAAAGGCGTCTGGGAGACCCAGTACTTC	CSAPGKGVWETQYF
TRBV28	-	TRBJ1-5	few	15	TGTGCCAGCAGTTTGATACACAGGGAGGATCAGCCCCAGCATTTT	CASSLIHREDQPQHF
TRBV7-2	TRBD2	TRBJ2-1	-	16	TGTGCCAGCAGCTCCCCTAGCGGGAGGACCTACAATGAGCAGTTCTTC	CASSSPSGRTYNEQFF
TRBV2	TRBD1	TRBJ2-1	many	11	TGTGCCAGCAGTCAGGGGGTTGAGCAGTTCTTC	CASSQGVEQFF
TRBV12-3/TRBV12-4	-	TRBJ1-2	many	14	TGTGCCAGCAGGGCCAGGATCCCTAACTATGGCTACACCTTC	CASRARIPNYGYTF
TRBV12-3/TRBV12-4	-	TRBJ2-2	many	13	TGTGCCAGCAGTGGCTTGAACACCGGGGAGCTGTTTTTT	CASSGLNTGELFF
TRBV19	-	TRBJ2-1	few	15	TGTGCCAGTTGCTGTGGGCGTGGGGTTTACAATGAGCAGTTCTTC	CASCCGRGVYNEQFF
TRBV7-2	-	TRBJ2-2	-	17	TGTGCCAGCAGCTTAGAACCGTGGGGGAGAAAGACCGGGGAGCTGTTTTTT	CASSLEPWGRKTGELFF
TRBV6-1	-	TRBJ2-6	many	16	TGTGCCAGCAGTCCTGTGGGGGGCTCTGGGGCCAACGTCCTGACTTTC	CASSPVGGSGANVLTF
TRBV19	TRBD1	TRBJ1-6	few	14	TGTGCCAGTAGTGGGACAGGGGGAGGTTCACCCCTCCACTTT	CASSGTGGGSPLHF
TRBV19	TRBD1	TRBJ2-3	-	14	TGTGCCAGTAGAGGGACAGGGTACACAGATACGCAGTATTTT	CASRGTGYTDTQYF
TRBV29-1	TRBD1	TRBJ2-1	few	13	TGCAGCGCACCGGGACAGATACTTAATGAGCAGTTCTTC	CSAPGQILNEQFF
TRBV30	-	TRBJ1-3	many	14	TGTGCCTGGACTCTTCAGGGCTCTGGAAACACCATATATTTT	CAWTLQGSGNTIYF
TRBV6-2/TRBV6-3	TRBD2	TRBJ2-1	many	15	TGTGCCAGCAGTCCCGTAGCGGGGGGCTACAATGAGCAGTTCTTC	CASSPVAGGYNEQFF
TRBV27	TRBD2	TRBJ2-3	few	15	TGTGCCAGCAGTTTATCGGGACTAGCGGTACCTACGCAGTATTTT	CASSLSGLAVPTQYF
TRBV24-1	-	TRBJ2-2	many	16	TGTGCCACCAGTGGGCGGGCGAGGCAGGGGACCGGGGAGCTGTTTTTT	CATSGRARQGTGELFF
TRBV11-3	TRBD2	TRBJ2-2	-	19	TGTGCCAGCAGCTTCTACGGTCCGGCTAGCGGGAGTGGGACCGGGGAGCTGTTTTTT	CASSFYGPASGSGTGELFF
TRBV10-3	-	TRBJ2-2	-	16	TGTGCCATCAGTGAAGTGTCGGTGGGGGGTACCGGGGAGCTGTTTTTT	CAISEVSVGGTGELFF
TRBV5-1	TRBD2	TRBJ2-5	-	16	TGCGCCAGCAGCTTGGGTCCGGCGGGAGGGCCGGAGACCCAGTACTTC	CASSLGPAGGPETQYF
TRBV6-1	-	TRBJ1-2	many	12	TGTGCCAGCAGCCGTGGGCCCTATGGCTACACCTTC	CASSRGPYGYTF
TRBV30	-	TRBJ1-5	-	15	TGTGCCTGGAGTGTAGGGGGATATAGCAATCAGCCCCAGCATTTT	CAWSVGGYSNQPQHF
TRBV5-1	-	TRBJ2-3	many	13	TGCGCCAGCAGGAGGGACCTCACAGATACGCAGTATTTT	CASRRDLTDTQYF
TRBV28	-	TRBJ2-1	many	12	TGTGCCAGCAGTCGACGTGACAATGAGCAGTTCTTC	CASSRRDNEQFF
TRBV27	TRBD2	TRBJ2-1	-	13	TGTGCCAGCGGGGGACTAGCGGTCAATGAGCAGTTCTTC	CASGGLAVNEQFF
TRBV12-3/TRBV12-4	-	TRBJ2-1	-	15	TGTGCCAGCAGTTTAGGAGCGGGCCCGGCGGGGGAGCAGTTCTTC	CASSLGAGPAGEQFF
TRBV27	-	TRBJ2-1	many	17	TGTGCCAGCAGTTTGGGAAGAGCGTTAAGCTCCTACAATGAGCAGTTCTTC	CASSLGRALSSYNEQFF
TRBV10-3	-	TRBJ2-7	few	14	TGTGCCATCAGTGATCCCGGACAGACCTACGAGCAGTACTTC	CAISDPGQTYEQYF
TRBV24-1	-	TRBJ2-1	many	15	TGTGCCACCAGTGACCGCAGGGCGCGAGTGAACGTCCAGTTCTTC	CATSDRRARVNVQFF
TRBV28	TRBD2	TRBJ2-3	-	16	TGTGCCAGCAGTTTCGTTCCTAGCGGGAGTCTGGATACGCAGTATTTT	CASSFVPSGSLDTQYF
TRBV10-3	-	TRBJ1-4	many	14	TGTGCCATCAGTGAGTCGGGCAGAGGCGAAAAACTGTTTTTT	CAISESGRGEKLFF
TRBV6-1	TRBD1	TRBJ1-2	many	15	TGTGCCAGCAGCGTTTCGACAGGGGCTTGGAATGGCTACACCTTC	CASSVSTGAWNGYTF
TRBV12-3/TRBV12-4	TRBD2	TRBJ2-1	many	13	TGTGCCAGCATCGAACCGACTAGCGGGAGTAAGTTCTTC	CASIEPTSGSKFF
TRBV12-3/TRBV12-4	TRBD1	TRBJ2-7	many	15	TGTGCCAGCAGTTTAGCCGGACAGGGGGCGCACGAGCAGTACTTC	CASSLAGQGAHEQYF
TRBV11-2	-	TRBJ2-5	few	14	TGTGCCAGCAGCTTAGGTTTGGGGCGAGAGACCCAGTACTTC	CASSLGLGRETQYF
TRBV12-3/TRBV12-4	-	TRBJ2-3	many	18	TGTGCCAGCAGTCTTACGGGACAAACGCGGTCGGTCACAGATACGCAGTATTTT	CASSLTGQTRSVTDTQYF
TRBV28	-	TRBJ2-7	many	13	TGTGCCAGCCTCACGCCAGGGCCCTACGAGCAGTACTTC	CASLTPGPYEQYF
TRBV7-6	TRBD1	TRBJ1-2	-	16	TGTGCCAGCAGCTCTTTCTTGGGACAGGGGGCCTATGGCTACACCTTC	CASSSFLGQGAYGYTF
TRBV28	-	TRBJ2-4	many	13	TGTGCCAGCAGTTTCGGGGTTTGGAACATTCAGTACTTC	CASSFGVWNIQYF